These 21 T cell receptor beta chains originate from one sample sequenced in a study of sequential checkpoint blockade in melanoma. This sample's treatment: randomized to nivolumab then ipilimumab (arm A) or the reverse (arm B). Clones were sequenced by immunoSEQ multiplex PCR, and TCRdb holds only the in-frame ones, with some missing. The repertoire includes fewer than 35,000 clones, about three quarters of them detected once, and over 20% sits in the top ten. This material consisted of CD8+ T cells sorted from blood (inferred from file names), taken from a patient given nivolumab and ipilimumab in sequence. The receptors were gathered from a human donor with melanoma.

This chain joins TRBV28 and TRBJ1-1; TRBD1 matches at 10 bases. V was clipped by 5 bases and J by 7 bases; unmatched bases: 7. The CDR3 sequence is 14 residues long. The germline V gene has CDR1 MDHEN and CDR2 SYDVKM. The CDR3 nucleotides read TGTGCCAGCAGTCTGACAGGGGGCGCGATTGAAGCTTTCTTT. It codes for CASSLTGGAIEAFF.

The chain couples TRBV27 to TRBJ2-5, with D hard to call. CDR3 length: 13 amino acids. The V end was cut by 5 bases, the J end by 5 bases, with 12 bases between. The V gene's germline CDR1 is MNHEY and CDR2 SMNVEV (reference sequence). The CDR3: CASSPPGEETQYF. The CDR3 nucleotides are TGTGCCAGCAGTCCCCCGGGTGAGGAGACCCAGTACTTC.

This clone has more than one count but fewer than ten. The chain joins TRBV27 to TRBJ1-6; D gene uncertain. V was clipped by 2 bases and J by 6 bases, with 5 bases between them. The CDR3 consists of 13 residues. The germline V gene has CDR1 MNHEY and CDR2 SMNVEV (reference sequence). This CDR3 reads CASSLGSNSPLHF. DNA for the CDR3: TGTGCCAGCAGTTTAGGCAGTAATTCACCCCTCCACTTT.

This clone has a single count. The chain employs TRBV9 and TRBJ2-3, with 7 bases identical to TRBD2. The CDR3 is made up of 18 amino acids. CDR1 is SGDLS, CDR2 YYNGEE, per germline. Germline trimming cut 0 bases from V and 0 bases from J; bases unmatched to any gene: 10. CDR3 in amino acids: CASSVGRSGTTSTDTQYF. In nucleotides, the CDR3 is TGTGCCAGCAGCGTAGGGAGATCCGGGACTACCAGCACAGATACGCAGTATTTT.

The chain carries TRBV6-6 and TRBJ1-3, with 9 bases identical to TRBD1. Germline CDR1 reads MNHNY; CDR2 reads SVGAGI (reference sequence). V was pared by 2 bases and J by 2 bases, with 4 bases of the junction left unmatched. This CDR3 spans 16 amino acids. The CDR3 DNA reads as TGTGCCAGCAGTTACCGTACAGGGGGCGCTGGAAACACCATATATTTT. Translating it yields CASSYRTGGAGNTIYF.

This clone came up once. The chain links TRBV4-3 to TRBJ1-2; D call uncertain. Germline V lookup: CDR1 LGHNA, CDR2 YSLEER. V was trimmed by 0 bases and J by 4 bases, leaving 12 bases between them. CDR3 length: 15 residues. CDR3 sequence: CASSQDPSGIYGYTF. CDR3 DNA sequence: TGCGCCAGCAGCCAAGATCCATCGGGGATCTATGGCTACACCTTC.

This chain uses TRBV27 with TRBJ2-4; tentatively, D is TRBD1 (6 bases). The CDR3 totals 15 residues. The V gene lost 5 bases and the J gene lost 4 bases, with 15 bases spanning the gap. The germline gives CDR1 MNHEY, CDR2 SMNVEV (reference sequence). The CDR3 region is CASSRTGSGKNIQYF. Written as DNA, the CDR3 is TGTGCCAGCAGTCGCACAGGGTCAGGAAAAAACATTCAGTACTTC.

This clone was seen a few times. The chain is built from TRBV7-9 and TRBJ1-4; 10 positions match TRBD1. The CDR3 loop spans 15 amino acids. Germline V lookup: CDR1 SEHNR, CDR2 FQNEAQ (reference sequence). The junction had 5 bases not matched to a gene; V was cut back by 5 bases and J by 5 bases. The CDR3 protein is CASSTRTGGNEKLFF. CDR3 sequence (DNA): TGTGCCAGCAGCACCCGGACAGGGGGGAATGAAAAACTGTTTTTT.

The chain couples TRBV9 to TRBJ1-2; a possible D gene is TRBD1 (6 bases). Germline V gives CDR1 SGDLS, CDR2 YYNGEE. V was clipped by 2 bases and J by 2 bases, with 19 bases between them. The CDR3 spans 17 residues. CDR3 loop: CASSVKDRPQTNYGYTF. The CDR3 DNA is TGTGCCAGCAGCGTGAAAGACAGGCCCCAGACCAACTATGGCTACACCTTC.

The rearrangement joins TRBV14 to TRBJ1-4; maybe TRBD1 (6 bases). V shed 8 bases and J shed 6 bases, with 13 bases lying between them. The CDR3 runs 13 residues. Germline V CDR1 and CDR2: SGHDN, FVKESK. Here the CDR3 reads CASRDIGDEKLFF. The CDR3 DNA reads as TGTGCCAGCCGGGACATCGGAGATGAAAAACTGTTTTTT. The full variable domain, with the rest looked up from reference TRBV14 and TRBJ1-4, is EAGVTQFPSHSVIEKGQTVTLRCDPISGHDNLYWYRRVMGKEIKFLLHFVKESKQDESGMPNNRFLAERTGGTYSTLKVQPAELEDSGVYFCASRDIGDEKLFFGSGTQLSVL.

J is TRBJ1-3 and V is TRBV7-9, with no clear D. CDR1 SEHNR and CDR2 FQNEAQ come from the germline V gene (reference sequence). This CDR3 is 15 amino acids long. Between the trimmed V and J ends, which lost 5 bases and 0 bases, there was a span of 11 bases. The CDR3 reads CASSADWYSGNTIYF. CDR3 nucleotides: TGTGCCAGCAGCGCCGACTGGTACTCTGGAAACACCATATATTTT.

This chain connects TRBV19 to TRBJ1-2; D is ambiguous. Germline values: CDR1 LNHDA, CDR2 SQIVND (reference sequence). There are 13 residues in the CDR3. With 0 bases removed from V and 6 bases from J, the gap between germline ends came to 8 bases. In nucleotides, the CDR3 is TGTGCCAGTAGTATAGACTCGGGGAATGGCTACACCTTC. Its translation: CASSIDSGNGYTF.

This clone showed up just a few times. V gene TRBV5-4 combines with J gene TRBJ1-3; D is ambiguous. With 0 bases removed from V and 8 bases from J, the gap between germline ends came to 15 bases. CDR1 is SGHNT and CDR2 is YYREEE in the germline V gene (reference sequence). This CDR3 region has 15 residues. CDR3 amino acids: CASSLAGSAGDTIYF. In DNA form, the CDR3 reads TGTGCCAGCAGCTTGGCCGGTTCAGCGGGAGACACCATATATTTT.

This clone was observed a few times. The chain joins TRBV19 to TRBJ1-1; D gene ambiguous. The ends were cut back, 3 bases at V and 1 base at J, with 9 bases in the middle. The length of the CDR3 is 14 residues. Germline loops: CDR1 LNHDA, CDR2 SQIVND (reference sequence). CDR3 amino acids: CASSMRSENTEAFF. The CDR3 region has the DNA TGTGCCAGTAGTATGAGGTCCGAGAACACTGAAGCTTTCTTT.

The chain combines TRBV19 with TRBJ2-3, with D uncertain. This CDR3 spans 13 amino acids. Trimming shortened V by 4 bases and J by 1 base, and 6 bases separated the two germline ends. Germline V gene lookup returns CDR1 LNHDA and CDR2 SQIVND (reference sequence). In DNA form, the CDR3 reads TGTGCCAGTAGTACGTTCGGCACAGATACGCAGTATTTT. This sequence encodes CASSTFGTDTQYF.

This chain joins TRBV2 and TRBJ2-1; 8 nucleotides line up with TRBD2. The V and J ends lost 10 bases and 3 bases, in that order; junction bases with no gene match: 5. The germline V gene encodes CDR1 SNHLY and CDR2 FYNNEI. The CDR3 is 13 residues long. CDR3 bases: TGTGCCAACCGACTAGCGCTCTACAATGAGCAGTTCTTC. This translates into CANRLALYNEQFF. The variable domain in full, completed from reference TRBV2 and TRBJ2-1, reads EPEVTQTPSHQVTQMGQEVILRCVPISNHLYFYWYRQILGQKVEFLVSFYNNEISEKSEIFDDQFSVERPDGSNFTLKIRSTKLEDSAMYFCANRLALYNEQFFGPGTRLTVL.

The V gene is TRBV9, the J gene TRBJ2-2; 10 bases map to TRBD1. Germline V gene data show CDR1 as SGDLS and CDR2 as YYNGEE. Losses at the gene ends were 3 bases for V and 5 bases for J; bases not matched to a gene: 10. This CDR3 comprises 17 residues. CDR3 protein: CASSEPGQGRRTGELFF. As DNA, the CDR3 is TGTGCCAGCAGCGAGCCGGGACAGGGGAGGAGAACCGGGGAGCTGTTTTTT.

The CDR3 loop reads CASSQSTDTQYF. As DNA, the CDR3 is TGTGCCAGCAGCCAAAGCACAGATACGCAGTATTTT. The chain employs TRBV27 and TRBJ2-3; D unresolved. This CDR3 region has 12 residues. The V and J ends lost 6 bases and 0 bases respectively, with 4 bases between them. Germline V gene data show CDR1 as MNHEY and CDR2 as SMNVEV (reference sequence).

The chain is built from TRBV27 and TRBJ1-2, with a possible D match to TRBD1 (5 bases). V gave up 2 bases and J gave up 7 bases, with 11 bases separating them. Germline CDR1 MNHEY, CDR2 SMNVEV (reference sequence). The CDR3 consists of 13 residues. The CDR3 nucleotides are TGTGCCAGCAGTTTAAGTAACGGGGGTGGCTACACCTTC. This translates into CASSLSNGGGYTF.

V is TRBV27 and J is TRBJ1-5; weak D call: TRBD1 (5 bases). The CDR3 contains 18 residues. The ends were cut back, 5 bases at V and 1 base at J, with 21 bases in the middle. Germline V gene data show CDR1 as MNHEY and CDR2 as SMNVEV (reference sequence). The CDR3 region has the DNA TGTGCCAGCAGTCCCGAGGGTGGGGGGTCCGGGAGCAATCAGCCCCAGCATTTT. Protein: CASSPEGGGSGSNQPQHF.

V and J are TRBV27 and TRBJ2-3; TRBD1 is a possible D gene (5 bases). Germline V gene data show CDR1 as MNHEY and CDR2 as SMNVEV (reference sequence). This CDR3 spans 16 amino acids. V was clipped by 6 bases and J by 4 bases, with 20 bases between them. The CDR3 sequence is CASSEQATLGADTQYF. As DNA, the CDR3 is TGTGCCAGCAGCGAACAGGCCACTCTAGGTGCAGATACGCAGTATTTT.